The clone carrying this T cell receptor beta chain was seen just once. Its antigen is currently unknown. Profiling relied on immunoSEQ multiplex PCR, and the TCRdb table lists in-frame clones only, not all of them. The sample shows around 50,000 clones, roughly 84% of them seen only once. The data were taken from a study of a mutant IDH1 vaccine in newly diagnosed glioma. The CDR3 loop spans 13 amino acids. Germline lookup yields CDR1 SNHLY and CDR2 FYNNEI. Trimming removed 6 bases at V and 4 bases at J, with 10 bases between. Specified time point: week 47, end of study. In the vaccine, a single dose held 300 ug of the mutant IDH1 20-mer peptide, along with topical imiquimod. Each patient was administered eight vaccinations, scheduled in weeks 1, 3, 5, 7, 11, 15, 19 and 23. Donors had new IDH1-mutant astrocytomas of WHO grade 3 or 4 (ATRX-lost). Study observations and caveats: Immune responses induced by the vaccine were seen in 93.3% of patients, spanning multiple MHC alleles. There seemed to be no relation between pseudoprogression and changes in top peripheral T cell clonotypes.

Here the sequenced sample was PBMCs, taken from a glioma patient whose treatment included an IDH1 peptide vaccine. The clonotype was recovered from a woman in her 30s with glioma. Some clones in this sample may be carry-over from other donors' samples. This chain links TRBV2 with TRBJ1-3; D not certain. In nucleotides, the CDR3 is TGTGCCAGCAGAGAGGGCTCGGGAAACACCATATATTTT. This gives the protein CASREGSGNTIYF. The entire variable domain, with the rest obtained from reference TRBV2 and TRBJ1-3, is as follows: EPEVTQTPSHQVTQMGQEVILRCVPISNHLYFYWYRQILGQKVEFLVSFYNNEISEKSEIFDDQFSVERPDGSNFTLKIRSTKLEDSAMYFCASREGSGNTIYFGEGSWLTVV.